These T cell receptor beta chains were read from a single sample in a study of OX40 agonist ivuxolimab in advanced cancers. Libraries were prepared by immunoSEQ multiplex PCR; TCRdb keeps only in-frame clonotypes and omits some of them. Here the sample spans some 73,000 clones, 90% being singletons. Here the sequenced sample was CD4+ or CD8+ T cells sorted from blood, taken in a trial of the OX40 agonist ivuxolimab. The source is an adult with an advanced solid tumor such as melanoma, head and neck, liver or kidney cancer. Each CDR3 is given with its conserved first and last residue. Fields, in order: J gene, V gene, clone size, CDR3 protein. Some rows have no size entry. The others give once, few or many, or a class for an expanded clone.

>TRBJ2-1|TRBV11-2|NA
CASSLDYRVGSYNEQFF
>TRBJ2-7|TRBV10-3|NA
CAISDHKMDTIPSYEQYF
>TRBJ2-7|TRBV7-9|NA
CASSSGGTGGAVQYEQYF
>TRBJ2-5|TRBV5-6|NA
CASSWGASQETQYF
>TRBJ2-1|TRBV19|few
CASSIRDDEQFF
>TRBJ2-1|TRBV27|NA
CASRLYPNEQFF
>TRBJ2-7|TRBV27|once
CASSLRAVSYEQYF
>TRBJ1-4|TRBV30|NA
CAWSGTLTLTEKLFF
>TRBJ2-2|TRBV5-1|NA
CASSLVRNTGELFF
>TRBJ1-1|TRBV30|NA
CAWSTDWGTEAFF
>TRBJ2-7|TRBV19|once
CASSTGTFPGLAGAEQYF
>TRBJ2-3|TRBV27|NA
CASSLSPGSTQYF
>TRBJ2-1|TRBV10-2|NA
CASSDRTGRSYNEQFF
>TRBJ1-6|TRBV7-8|NA
CASSLPGQSFSPLHF
>TRBJ2-2|TRBV12-5|NA
CASGLGGELFF
>TRBJ2-7|TRBV5-1|once
CASSPHMRDRSYEQYF
>TRBJ2-1|TRBV13|NA
CASSDRGTDNEQFF
>TRBJ2-1|TRBV2|NA
CASSAGQGYEQFF
>TRBJ2-5|TRBV7-9|NA
CASSLSSETQYF
>TRBJ1-6|TRBV6-6|NA
CASTLGWETSSPLHF
>TRBJ2-5|TRBV18|NA
CASSPNIGSVQETQYF
>TRBJ1-2|TRBV7-8|NA
CASSFPLGNYGYTF
>TRBJ2-7|TRBV5-1|NA
CASSLGQNNYEQYF
>TRBJ2-5|TRBV29-1|NA
CSWREGQETQYF
>TRBJ2-7|TRBV27|once
CASSFQGEQYF